This T cell receptor beta chain was documented in a study of blood T cell repertoires in COVID-19. About the study: COVID-19 samples from acute and convalescent phases originated in the United States, Italy and Spain.

As processed by the authors: Estimation of nucleated cell counts was performed using reference gene primer amplification. TCRdb keeps only in-frame clones here, not all; method: immunoSEQ multiplex PCR. Clone size and the V and J calls come from that table; the DNA yielded D and trimming. The sample has roughly 250,000 clones, around 90% seen once. The CDR3 runs to 14 residues. The V segment lost 8 bases and the J segment 1 base; nucleotides outside the gene matches: 7. CDR1 is MNHEY and CDR2 is SMNVEV in the germline V gene (reference sequence). Individuals aged 18 to 89 years were recruited from 20 to 25 US areas. Participants reported their clinical history, and cohort assignment relied on those reports.

This clonotype originated in a woman in her 30s with acute COVID-19. Input material: PBMCs or T cells enriched from blood (not recorded which). V is TRBV27 and J is TRBJ1-1; 7 positions match TRBD1. CDR3 nucleotides: TGTGCCAGCGCCGCGCGACAGGGGAACACTGAAGCTTTCTTT. Its translation is CASAARQGNTEAFF.